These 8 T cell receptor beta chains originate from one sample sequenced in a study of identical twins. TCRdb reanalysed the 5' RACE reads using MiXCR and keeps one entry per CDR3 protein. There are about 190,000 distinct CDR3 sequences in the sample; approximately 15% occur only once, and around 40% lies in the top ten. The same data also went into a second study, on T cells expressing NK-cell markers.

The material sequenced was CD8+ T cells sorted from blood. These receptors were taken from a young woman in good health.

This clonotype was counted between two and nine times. The CDR3 reads CASSASSGGSSYNEQFF. Written as DNA, the CDR3 is TGTGCCAGCAGCGCGTCTAGCGGGGGCTCCTCCTACAATGAGCAGTTCTTC. The V and J genes are TRBV7-2 and TRBJ2-1; 10 positions match TRBD2. J gave up 0 bases and V 5 bases, and 7 bases lay outside the gene matches. Per the germline V gene, CDR1 is SGHTA and CDR2 is FQGNSA. This CDR3 contains 17 residues.

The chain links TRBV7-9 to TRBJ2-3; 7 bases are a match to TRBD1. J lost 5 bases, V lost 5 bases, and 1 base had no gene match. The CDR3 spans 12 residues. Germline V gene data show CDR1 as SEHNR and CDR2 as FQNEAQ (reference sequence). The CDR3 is CASSTGEDTQYF. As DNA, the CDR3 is TGTGCCAGCAGCACAGGGGAAGATACGCAGTATTTT. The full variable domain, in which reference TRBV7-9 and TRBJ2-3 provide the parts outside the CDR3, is DTGVSQNPRHKITKRGQNVTFRCDPISEHNRLYWYRQTLGQGPEFLTYFQNEAQLEKSRLLSDRFSAERPKGSFSTLEIQRTEQGDSAMYLCASSTGEDTQYFGPGTRLTVL.

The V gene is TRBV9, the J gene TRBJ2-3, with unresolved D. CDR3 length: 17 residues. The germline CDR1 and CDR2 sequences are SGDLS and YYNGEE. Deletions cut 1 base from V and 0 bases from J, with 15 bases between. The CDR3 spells CASSVRPDPDSTDTQYF. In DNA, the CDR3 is TGTGCCAGCAGCGTACGCCCCGACCCTGATAGCACAGATACGCAGTATTTT.

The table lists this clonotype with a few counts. CDR3 nucleotides: TGCGCCAGCAGCCCCTACAGGGACTACACCGGGGAGCTGTTTTTT. Translating it yields CASSPYRDYTGELFF. The genes are TRBV5-1 and TRBJ2-2, with D perhaps being TRBD1 or TRBD2 (6 bases each). CDR3 size: 15 residues. Trimming took off 4 bases at V and 3 bases at J, with 13 bases between the two ends. Germline V gene data show CDR1 as SGHRS and CDR2 as YFSETQ.

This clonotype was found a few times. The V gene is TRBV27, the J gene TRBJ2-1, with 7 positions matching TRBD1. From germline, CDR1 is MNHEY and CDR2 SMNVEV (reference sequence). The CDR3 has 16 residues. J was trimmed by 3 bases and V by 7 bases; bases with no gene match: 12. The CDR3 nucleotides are TGTGCCAGCAAAGACTCTGGGACAGCTTTCTACAATGAGCAGTTCTTC. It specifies CASKDSGTAFYNEQFF.

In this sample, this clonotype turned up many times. As DNA, the CDR3 is TGCGCCAGCAGCCAAGAATCGATAGCGGGGCGCACAGATACGCAGTATTTT. This sequence encodes CASSQESIAGRTDTQYF. The chain links TRBV4-3 to TRBJ2-3, with 8 bases that match TRBD2. V lost 0 bases, J lost 1 base, and 6 bases stayed unmatched. Germline CDR1 LGHNA, CDR2 YSLEER. CDR3 length: 17 residues.

As DNA, the CDR3 is TGTGCCAGCAGCTTAGAGAAGGCCCCTGGTTCCGGGGAGCTGTTTTTT. Protein product: CASSLEKAPGSGELFF. The chain has TRBV7-7 and TRBJ2-2; D not certain. Looked up from germline, CDR1 is SSHAT and CDR2 is FNYEAQ (reference sequence). The CDR3 covers 16 residues. V dropped 1 base and J dropped 6 bases, with 15 bases sitting between them. Full variable domain (remainder filled in from reference TRBV7-7 and TRBJ2-2): GAGVSQSPRYKVTKRGQDVTLRCDPISSHATLYWYQQALGQGPEFLTYFNYEAQPDKSGLPSDRFSAERPEGSISTLTIQRTEQRDSAMYRCASSLEKAPGSGELFFGEGSRLTVL.

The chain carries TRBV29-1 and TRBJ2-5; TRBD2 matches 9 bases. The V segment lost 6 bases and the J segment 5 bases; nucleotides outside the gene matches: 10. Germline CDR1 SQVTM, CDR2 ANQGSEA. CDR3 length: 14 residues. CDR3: CSVPRWRGGETQYF. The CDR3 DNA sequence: TGCAGCGTCCCCAGGTGGCGGGGGGGGGAGACCCAGTACTTC.